This T cell receptor beta chain emerged from a study of glioma-infiltrating T cells. General study results and limits: Non-neoplastic patients had below-expected tissue-blood divergence, while all gliomas exceeded expectation. Very few CDR3 sequences were shared between tissue and blood.

Amplification of TCR alpha and beta CDR3 regions from RNA used iRepertoire nested multiplex PCR. Input was roughly 95-450 ng of tissue mRNA or PBMC total RNA. TCRdb re-called the multiplex PCR reads through MiXCR, storing one row per CDR3 protein. The data show 90,000 to 100,000 distinct CDR3 sequences, about 40% seen once. This clonotype has at least ten counts. What it binds is not known. Trimming cost V 8 bases and J 6 bases, with 26 bases left between them. Per germline, CDR1 SNHLY and CDR2 FYNNEI. CDR3 length: 17 amino acids. The chain combines TRBV2 with TRBJ2-1; D could derive from TRBD1 or TRBD2 (5 bases each). The sequenced sample was glioma tissue, nonneoplastic brain tissue, or PBMCs (not recorded which). This clonotype originated in a human donor with low-grade glioma or glioblastoma, undergoing nonglioma brain surgery, or in good health (not recorded which). The CDR3 here is CASATTEAYPRGNEQFF. The CDR3 nucleotides read TGTGCCAGCGCAACGACAGAAGCCTACCCCCGGGGCAATGAGCAGTTCTTC.